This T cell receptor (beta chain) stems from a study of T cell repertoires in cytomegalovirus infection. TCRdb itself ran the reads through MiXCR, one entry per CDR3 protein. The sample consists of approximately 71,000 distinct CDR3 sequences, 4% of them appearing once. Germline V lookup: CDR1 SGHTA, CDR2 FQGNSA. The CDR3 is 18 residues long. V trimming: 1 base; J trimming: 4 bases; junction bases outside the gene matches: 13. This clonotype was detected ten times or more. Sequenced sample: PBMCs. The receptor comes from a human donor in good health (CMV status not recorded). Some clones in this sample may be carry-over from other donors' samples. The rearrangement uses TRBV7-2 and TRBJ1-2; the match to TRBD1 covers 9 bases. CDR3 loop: CASSLEAATGGFGYGYTF. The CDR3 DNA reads TGTGCCAGCAGCTTAGAGGCCGCAACAGGGGGCTTCGGCTATGGCTACACCTTC.